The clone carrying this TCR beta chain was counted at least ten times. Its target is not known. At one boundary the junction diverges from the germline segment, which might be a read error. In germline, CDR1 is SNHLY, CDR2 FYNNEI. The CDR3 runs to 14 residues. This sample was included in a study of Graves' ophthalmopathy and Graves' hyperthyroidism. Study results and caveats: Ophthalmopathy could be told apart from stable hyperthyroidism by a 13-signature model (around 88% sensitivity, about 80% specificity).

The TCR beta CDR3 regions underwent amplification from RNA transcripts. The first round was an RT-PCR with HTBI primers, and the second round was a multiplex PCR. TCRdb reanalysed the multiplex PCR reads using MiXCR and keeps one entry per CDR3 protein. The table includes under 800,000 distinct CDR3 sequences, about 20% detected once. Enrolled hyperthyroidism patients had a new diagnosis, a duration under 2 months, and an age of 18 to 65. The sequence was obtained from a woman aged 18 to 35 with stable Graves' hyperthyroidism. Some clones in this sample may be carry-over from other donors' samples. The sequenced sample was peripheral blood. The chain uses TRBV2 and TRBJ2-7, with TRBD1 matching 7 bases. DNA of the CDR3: TGTGCCAGCAGAGAAGAGGGGGCTGGTTACGAGCAGTACTTC. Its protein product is CASREEGAGYEQYF.